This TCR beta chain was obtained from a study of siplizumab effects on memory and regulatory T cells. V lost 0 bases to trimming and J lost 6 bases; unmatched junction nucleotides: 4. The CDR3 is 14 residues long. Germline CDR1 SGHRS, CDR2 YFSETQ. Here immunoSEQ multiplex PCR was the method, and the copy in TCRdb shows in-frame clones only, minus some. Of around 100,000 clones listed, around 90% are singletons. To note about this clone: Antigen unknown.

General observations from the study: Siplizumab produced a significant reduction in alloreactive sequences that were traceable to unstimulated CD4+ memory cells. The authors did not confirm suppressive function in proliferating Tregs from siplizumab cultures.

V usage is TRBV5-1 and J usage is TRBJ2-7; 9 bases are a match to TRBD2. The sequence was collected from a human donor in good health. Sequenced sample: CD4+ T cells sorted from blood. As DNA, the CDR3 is TGCGCCAGCAGCTTGGGAGCGGGAGGTTCCGAGCAGTACTTC. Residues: CASSLGAGGSEQYF.